The next 4 T cell receptor beta chains were all read from a single sample in a study of blood T cells in healthy people across ages. The authors ran a second PCR of about 6 to 12 cycles using a sample-barcoded 5' primer and a J-beta primer mix. TCRdb independently ran MiXCR on the 5' RACE reads; one entry per CDR3 protein. Of approximately 1.5 million distinct CDR3 sequences listed, around 36% are singletons. The sample taken for sequencing was blood. These receptors originate from a woman aged 25 to 39 in good health.

Of note for this clonotype: At one boundary the junction diverges from the germline segment, which might be a read error. The chain employs TRBV5-5 and TRBJ1-1, with D tentatively TRBD1 (5 bases). The germline CDR1 and CDR2 sequences are SGHKS and YYEKEE (reference sequence). This CDR3 has 13 residues. CDR3 in DNA: TGTGCCCGCAGCTTAATGGGGGGTCCTGAAGCTTTCTTT. Translation: CARSLMGGPEAFF. The full variable domain, with the rest looked up from reference TRBV5-5 and TRBJ1-1, is DAGVTQSPTHLIKTRGQQVTLRCSPISGHKSVSWYQQVLGQGPQFIFQYYEKEERGRGNFPDRFSARQFPNYSSELNVNALLLGDSALYLCARSLMGGPEAFFGQGTRLTVV.

The sample holds many counts of this clonotype. V is TRBV12-3 or TRBV12-4 and J is TRBJ2-7, with D perhaps matching TRBD1 (5 bases). CDR3 length equals 13 residues. The V gene lost 3 bases and the J gene lost 3 bases, with 9 bases spanning the gap. CDR3 sequence reads: CASSFSQGYEQYF. The CDR3 coding sequence is TGTGCCAGCAGTTTTAGTCAGGGCTACGAGCAGTACTTC.

The chain employs TRBV5-6 and TRBJ2-7; D possibly corresponds to TRBD2 (5 bases). This CDR3 region has 14 residues. Per the germline V gene, CDR1 is SGHDT and CDR2 is YYEEEE. Trimming pared 2 bases from V and 2 bases from J, leaving 11 bases between. CDR3 sequence reads: CASSFGVTPYEQYF. The CDR3 coding sequence is TGTGCCAGCAGCTTCGGGGTTACCCCCTACGAGCAGTACTTC. The full variable domain, its missing parts supplied by reference TRBV5-6 and TRBJ2-7, is DAGVTQSPTHLIKTRGQQVTLRCSPKSGHDTVSWYQQALGQGPQFIFQYYEEEERQRGNFPDRFSGHQFPNYSSELNVNALLLGDSALYLCASSFGVTPYEQYFGPGTRLTVT.

This chain links TRBV21-1 with TRBJ2-4; the table's D call, TRBD1, has no DNA check behind it. The closer fit of TRBJ2-7 to the DNA end suggests the J call may be wrong. TRBV21-1 is a recognized pseudogene. The CDR3 runs 10 residues. The CDR3 DNA sequence: TGTGCCAGCAGCGCCCCCGAGCAGTACTTC. Protein sequence: CASSAPEQYF.